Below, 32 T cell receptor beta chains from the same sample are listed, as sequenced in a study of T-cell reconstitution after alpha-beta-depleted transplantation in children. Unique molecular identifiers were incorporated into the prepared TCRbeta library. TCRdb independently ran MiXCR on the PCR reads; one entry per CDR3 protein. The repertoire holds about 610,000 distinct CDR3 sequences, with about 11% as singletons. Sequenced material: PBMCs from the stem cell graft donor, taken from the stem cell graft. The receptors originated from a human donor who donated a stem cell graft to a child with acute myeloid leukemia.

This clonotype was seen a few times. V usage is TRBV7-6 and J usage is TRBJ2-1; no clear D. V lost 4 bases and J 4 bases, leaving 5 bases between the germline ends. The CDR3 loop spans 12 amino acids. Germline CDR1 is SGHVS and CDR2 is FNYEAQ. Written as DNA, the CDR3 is TGTGCCAGCAGCTCCCTTTACAATGAGCAGTTCTTC. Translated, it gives CASSSLYNEQFF.

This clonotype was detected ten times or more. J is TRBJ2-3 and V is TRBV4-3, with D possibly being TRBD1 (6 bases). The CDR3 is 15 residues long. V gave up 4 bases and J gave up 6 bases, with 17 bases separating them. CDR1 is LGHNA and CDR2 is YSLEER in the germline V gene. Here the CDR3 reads CASSRDRTGRDTQYF. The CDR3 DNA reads TGCGCCAGCAGCCGAGACAGGACTGGTAGGGATACGCAGTATTTT.

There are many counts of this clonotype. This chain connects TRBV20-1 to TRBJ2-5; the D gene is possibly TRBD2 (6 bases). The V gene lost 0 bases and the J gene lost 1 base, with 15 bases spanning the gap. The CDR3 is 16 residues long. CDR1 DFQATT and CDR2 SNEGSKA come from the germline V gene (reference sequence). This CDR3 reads CSARDPGGAVQETQYF. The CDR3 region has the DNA TGCAGTGCTAGAGATCCCGGAGGGGCAGTCCAAGAGACCCAGTACTTC.

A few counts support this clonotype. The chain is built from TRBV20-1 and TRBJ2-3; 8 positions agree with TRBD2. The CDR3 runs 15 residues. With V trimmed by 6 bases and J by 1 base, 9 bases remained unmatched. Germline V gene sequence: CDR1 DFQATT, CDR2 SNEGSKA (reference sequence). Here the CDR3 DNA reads TGCAGTGCGATTTTAAGCGGGAGCGGCACAGATACGCAGTATTTT. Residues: CSAILSGSGTDTQYF.

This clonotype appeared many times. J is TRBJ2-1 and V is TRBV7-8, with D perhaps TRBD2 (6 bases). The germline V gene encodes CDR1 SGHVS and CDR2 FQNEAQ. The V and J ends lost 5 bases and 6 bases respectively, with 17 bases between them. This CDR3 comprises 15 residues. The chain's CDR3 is CASSPLGGGGNEQFF. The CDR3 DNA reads TGTGCCAGCAGCCCCCTGGGGGGAGGAGGCAATGAGCAGTTCTTC.

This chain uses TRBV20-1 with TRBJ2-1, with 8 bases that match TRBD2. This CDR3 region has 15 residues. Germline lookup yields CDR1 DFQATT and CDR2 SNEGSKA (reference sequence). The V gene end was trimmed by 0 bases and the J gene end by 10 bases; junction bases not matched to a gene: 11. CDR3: CSARDEAGGRDEQFF. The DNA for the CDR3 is TGCAGTGCTAGAGATGAGGCGGGGGGCCGAGACGAGCAGTTCTTC.

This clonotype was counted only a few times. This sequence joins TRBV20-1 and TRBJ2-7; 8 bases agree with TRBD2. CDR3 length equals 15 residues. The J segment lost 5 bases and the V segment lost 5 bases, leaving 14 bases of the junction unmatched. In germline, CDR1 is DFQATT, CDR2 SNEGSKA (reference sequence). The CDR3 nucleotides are TGCAGTGCTCTCCAAGCGGGAGTGGAAAAAAACGAGCAGTACTTC. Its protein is CSALQAGVEKNEQYF.

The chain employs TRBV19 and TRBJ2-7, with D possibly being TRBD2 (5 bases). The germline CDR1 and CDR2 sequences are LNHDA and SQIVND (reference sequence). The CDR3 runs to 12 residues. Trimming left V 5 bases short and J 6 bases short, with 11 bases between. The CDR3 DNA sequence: TGTGCCAGTAGTGGACTCCGCCGCGAGCAGTACTTC. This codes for CASSGLRREQYF.

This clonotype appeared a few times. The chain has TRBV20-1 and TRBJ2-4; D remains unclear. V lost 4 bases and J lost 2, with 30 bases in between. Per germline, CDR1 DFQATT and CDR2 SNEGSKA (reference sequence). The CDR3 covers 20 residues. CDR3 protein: CSATPSARPTLSTSKNIQYF. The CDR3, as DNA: TGCAGTGCTACTCCTTCGGCTCGCCCAACACTTTCCACCTCCAAAAACATTCAGTACTTC.

In DNA form, the CDR3 reads TGTGCCAGCACGGAGGATCGGCCGGGGTCCACAGATACGCAGTATTTT. It codes for CASTEDRPGSTDTQYF. The chain has TRBV7-9 and TRBJ2-3; a weak D match, TRBD2 (5 bases). The CDR3 sequence is 16 residues long. V was cut by 7 bases and J by 2 bases, with 19 bases left in between. CDR1 is SEHNR, CDR2 FQNEAQ, per germline (reference sequence). The variable domain in full, with the rest retrieved from reference TRBV7-9 and TRBJ2-3, is DTGVSQNPRHKITKRGQNVTFRCDPISEHNRLYWYRQTLGQGPEFLTYFQNEAQLEKSRLLSDRFSAERPKGSFSTLEIQRTEQGDSAMYLCASTEDRPGSTDTQYFGPGTRLTVL.

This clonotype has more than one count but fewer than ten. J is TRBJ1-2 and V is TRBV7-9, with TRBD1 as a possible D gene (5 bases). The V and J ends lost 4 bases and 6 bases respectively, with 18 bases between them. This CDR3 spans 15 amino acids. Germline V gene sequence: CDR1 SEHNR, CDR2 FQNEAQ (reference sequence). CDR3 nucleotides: TGTGCCAGCAGCTACAGGCCCGGGGGAGGTGATGGCTACACCTTC. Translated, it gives CASSYRPGGGDGYTF.

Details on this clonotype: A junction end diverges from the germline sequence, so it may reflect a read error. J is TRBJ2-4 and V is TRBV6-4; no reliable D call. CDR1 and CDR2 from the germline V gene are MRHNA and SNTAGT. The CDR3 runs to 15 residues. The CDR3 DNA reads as TGTGCCAGCACCACACACATGGGCGCCAAAAGCATTCAGTACTTC. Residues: CASTTHMGAKSIQYF.

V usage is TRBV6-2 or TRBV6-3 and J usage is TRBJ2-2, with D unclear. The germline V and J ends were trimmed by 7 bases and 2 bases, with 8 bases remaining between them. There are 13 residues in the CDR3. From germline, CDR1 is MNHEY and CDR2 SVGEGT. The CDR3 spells CASTEVNTGELFF. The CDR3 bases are TGTGCCAGCACGGAAGTAAACACCGGGGAGCTGTTTTTT.

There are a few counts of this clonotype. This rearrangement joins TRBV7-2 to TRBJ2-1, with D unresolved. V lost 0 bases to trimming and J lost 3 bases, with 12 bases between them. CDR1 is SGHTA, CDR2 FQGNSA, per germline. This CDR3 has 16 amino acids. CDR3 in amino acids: CASSLASSNLYNEQFF. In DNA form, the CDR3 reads TGTGCCAGCAGCTTAGCGAGTTCGAACCTCTACAATGAGCAGTTCTTC.

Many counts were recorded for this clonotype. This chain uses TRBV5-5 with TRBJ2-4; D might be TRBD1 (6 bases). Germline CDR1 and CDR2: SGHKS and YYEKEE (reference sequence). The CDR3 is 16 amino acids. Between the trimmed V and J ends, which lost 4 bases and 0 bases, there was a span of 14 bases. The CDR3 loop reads CASSPQTGLAKNIQYF. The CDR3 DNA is TGTGCCAGCAGCCCCCAAACAGGGTTAGCCAAAAACATTCAGTACTTC.

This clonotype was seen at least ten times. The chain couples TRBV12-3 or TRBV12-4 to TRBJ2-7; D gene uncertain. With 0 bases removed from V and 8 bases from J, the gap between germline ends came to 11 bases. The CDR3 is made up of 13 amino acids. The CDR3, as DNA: TGTGCCAGCAGTTTAGCCGCCTTCTTCAAGCAGTACTTC. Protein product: CASSLAAFFKQYF.

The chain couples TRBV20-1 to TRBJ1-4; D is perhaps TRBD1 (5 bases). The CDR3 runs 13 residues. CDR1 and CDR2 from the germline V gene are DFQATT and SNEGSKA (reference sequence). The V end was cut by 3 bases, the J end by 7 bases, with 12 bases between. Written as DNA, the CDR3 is TGCAGTGCTAGGGGACGGGGCGGTGAAAAACTGTTTTTT. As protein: CSARGRGGEKLFF.

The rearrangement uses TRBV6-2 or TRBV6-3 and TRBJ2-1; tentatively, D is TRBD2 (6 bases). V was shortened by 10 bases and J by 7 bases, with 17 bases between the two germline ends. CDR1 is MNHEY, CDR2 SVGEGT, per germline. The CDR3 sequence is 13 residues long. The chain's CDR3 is CAIAEDVMNEQFF. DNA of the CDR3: TGTGCCATAGCGGAGGACGTCATGAATGAGCAGTTCTTC.

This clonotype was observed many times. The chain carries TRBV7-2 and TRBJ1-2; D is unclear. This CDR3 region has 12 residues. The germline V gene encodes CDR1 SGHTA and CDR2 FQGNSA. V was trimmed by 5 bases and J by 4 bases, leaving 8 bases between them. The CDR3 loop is CASSQDRYGYTF. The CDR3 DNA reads TGTGCCAGCAGCCAGGACCGCTATGGCTACACCTTC.

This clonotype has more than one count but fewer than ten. The CDR3 bases are TGTGCCAGCAGCTCCCAGCTCGGGACTAGTGGGGAGACCCAGTACTTC. It codes for CASSSQLGTSGETQYF. The gene calls are TRBV7-2 and TRBJ2-5, with 8 bases identical to TRBD2. Trimming removed 4 bases from V and 5 bases from J; junction bases left unmatched: 12. CDR3 length: 16 amino acids. Germline V gives CDR1 SGHTA, CDR2 FQGNSA. The full variable domain, completed using reference TRBV7-2 and TRBJ2-5, is GAGVSQSPSNKVTEKGKDVELRCDPISGHTALYWYRQSLGQGLEFLIYFQGNSAPDKSGLPSDRFSAERTGGSVSTLTIQRTQQEDSAVYLCASSSQLGTSGETQYFGPGTRLLVL.

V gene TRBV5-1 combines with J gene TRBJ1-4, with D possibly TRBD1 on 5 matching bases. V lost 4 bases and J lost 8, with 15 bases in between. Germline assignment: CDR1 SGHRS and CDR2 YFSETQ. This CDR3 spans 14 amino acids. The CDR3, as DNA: TGCGCCAGCAGCCGGAGGGGTGGAACGGAAAAACTGTTTTTT. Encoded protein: CASSRRGGTEKLFF.

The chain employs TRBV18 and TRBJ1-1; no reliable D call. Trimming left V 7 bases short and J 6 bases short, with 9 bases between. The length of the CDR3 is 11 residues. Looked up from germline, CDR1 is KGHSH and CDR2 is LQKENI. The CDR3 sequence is CASWEKAEAFF. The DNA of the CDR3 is TGTGCCAGCTGGGAGAAGGCTGAAGCTTTCTTT.

The CDR3 region is CASGLGVYTEAFF. The CDR3 nucleotides read TGTGCCAGCGGACTCGGGGTCTACACTGAAGCTTTCTTT. V and J are TRBV4-2 and TRBJ1-1; the D is unclear. In germline, CDR1 is LGHNA, CDR2 YNFKEQ. CDR3 length: 13 residues. V shed 8 bases and J shed 3 bases, with 13 bases lying between them.

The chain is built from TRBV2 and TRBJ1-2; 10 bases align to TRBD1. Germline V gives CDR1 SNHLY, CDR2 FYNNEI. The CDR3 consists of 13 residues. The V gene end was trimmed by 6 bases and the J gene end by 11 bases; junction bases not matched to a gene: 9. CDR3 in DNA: TGTGCCAGCAGGGGGACAGGGGTAGGCCGGTACACCTTC. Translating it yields CASRGTGVGRYTF.

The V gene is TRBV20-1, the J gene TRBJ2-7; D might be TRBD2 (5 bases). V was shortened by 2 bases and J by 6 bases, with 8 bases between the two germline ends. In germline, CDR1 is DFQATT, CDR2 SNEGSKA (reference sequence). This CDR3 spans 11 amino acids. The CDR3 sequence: CSARLLAEQYF. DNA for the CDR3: TGCAGTGCTAGACTCCTAGCCGAGCAGTACTTC.

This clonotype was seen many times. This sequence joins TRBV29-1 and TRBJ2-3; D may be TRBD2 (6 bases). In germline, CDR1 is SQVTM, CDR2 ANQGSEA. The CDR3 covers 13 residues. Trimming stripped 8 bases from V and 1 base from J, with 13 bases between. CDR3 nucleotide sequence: TGCAGCTTCGGCGCTAGCGGCACAGATACGCAGTATTTT. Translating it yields CSFGASGTDTQYF.

CDR3 amino acids: CSATSSGGSYEQYF. DNA for the CDR3: TGCAGTGCCACGTCTAGCGGGGGGTCCTACGAGCAGTACTTC. This chain joins TRBV20-1 and TRBJ2-7; TRBD2 matches 11 bases. CDR1 and CDR2 from the germline V gene are DFQATT and SNEGSKA (reference sequence). The CDR3 has 14 residues. V dropped 6 bases and J dropped 1; count of bases not matched to a gene: 5.

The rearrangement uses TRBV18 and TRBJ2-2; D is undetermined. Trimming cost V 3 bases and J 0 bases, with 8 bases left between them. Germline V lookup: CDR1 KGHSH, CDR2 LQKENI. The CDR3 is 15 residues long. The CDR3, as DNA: TGTGCCAGCTCACCGGCATACCCGAACACCGGGGAGCTGTTTTTT. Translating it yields CASSPAYPNTGELFF.

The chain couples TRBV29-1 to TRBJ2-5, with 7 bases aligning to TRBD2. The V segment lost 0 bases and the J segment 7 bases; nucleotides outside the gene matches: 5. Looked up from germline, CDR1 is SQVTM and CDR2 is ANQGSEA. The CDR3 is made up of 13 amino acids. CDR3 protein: CSVEEAGKGTQYF. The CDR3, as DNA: TGCAGCGTTGAAGAAGCGGGGAAGGGGACCCAGTACTTC. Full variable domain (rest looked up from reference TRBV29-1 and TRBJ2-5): SAVISQKPSRDICQRGTSLTIQCQVDSQVTMMFWYRQQPGQSLTLIATANQGSEATYESGFVIDKFPISRPNLTFSTLTVSNMSPEDSSIYLCSVEEAGKGTQYFGPGTRLLVL.

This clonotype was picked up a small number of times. The CDR3 loop reads CASSLDSLGYVYNEQFF. CDR3 in DNA: TGTGCCAGCAGCTTAGACTCGTTGGGCTATGTCTACAATGAGCAGTTCTTC. J is TRBJ2-1 and V is TRBV11-2; no firm D call. The V end lost 0 bases, the J end lost 3 bases, and 15 bases lay between the germline ends. Germline CDR1 and CDR2: SGHAT and FQNNGV. The CDR3 has 17 amino acids.

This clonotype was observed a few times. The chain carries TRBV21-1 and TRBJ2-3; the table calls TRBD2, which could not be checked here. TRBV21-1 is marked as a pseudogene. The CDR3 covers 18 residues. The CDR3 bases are TGTGCCAGCATTTTAAGGGGAGGGGAGCGGGATAGCACAGATACGCAGTATTTT. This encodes CASILRGGERDSTDTQYF.

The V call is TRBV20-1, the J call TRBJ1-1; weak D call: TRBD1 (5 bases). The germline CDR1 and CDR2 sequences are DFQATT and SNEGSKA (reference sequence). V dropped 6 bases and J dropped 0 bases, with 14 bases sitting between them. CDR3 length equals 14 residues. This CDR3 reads CSAGIRGLNTEAFF. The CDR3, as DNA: TGCAGTGCAGGGATTAGGGGTCTGAACACTGAAGCTTTCTTT.